This entry is about one T cell receptor (beta chain). Its antigen is currently unknown. TCRdb recomputed calls from the reads with MiXCR, one row per CDR3 protein. Of hundreds of thousands of distinct CDR3 sequences in the sample, about a sixth were seen once. The data were taken from a study of T cell repertoires in cytomegalovirus infection. Study-wide background: Carrying CMV and the relevant HLA type showed in public TCR beta signatures. Study-wide results and caveats: Dominating the ex vivo response were HLA-C-restricted CMV-specific TCR beta clonotypes. Cumulative public TCR beta family frequency identified carriers of CMV plus the relevant HLA.

The sequence was collected from a human donor in good health (CMV status not recorded). Some clones in this sample may be carry-over from other donors' samples. Sequences were obtained from PBMCs.

The CDR3 loop reads CASSLAKGAYTEAFF. Written as DNA, the CDR3 is TGTGCCAGCAGCTTAGCTAAGGGGGCATACACTGAAGCTTTCTTT. V usage is TRBV7-9 and J usage is TRBJ1-1, with 7 bases aligning to TRBD1. Germline V CDR1 and CDR2: SEHNR, FQNEAQ (reference sequence). J lost 3 bases, V lost 0 bases, and 4 bases had no gene match. The CDR3 is 15 amino acids.